Following are 32 T cell receptor beta chains from one sample sequenced in a study of OX40 agonist ivuxolimab in advanced cancers. TCRdb's copy holds only in-frame clones and misses some; the assay was immunoSEQ multiplex PCR. The table lists approximately 82,000 clones, over 70% of them singletons. The sample was CD4+ or CD8+ T cells sorted from blood, taken in a trial of the OX40 agonist ivuxolimab. The receptors originated from an adult with an advanced solid tumor such as melanoma, head and neck, liver or kidney cancer.

The V call is TRBV15, the J call TRBJ2-7; tentatively, D is TRBD2 (6 bases). The germline CDR1 and CDR2 sequences are LNHNV and YYDKDF (reference sequence). V lost 0 bases to trimming and J lost 2 bases, with 8 bases between them. This CDR3 has 14 amino acids. In DNA form, the CDR3 reads TGTGCCACCAGCAGAGAGGGACTCGCCTACGAGCAGTACTTC. Translating it yields CATSREGLAYEQYF.

V usage is TRBV27 and J usage is TRBJ2-5, with TRBD2 identical over 10 bases. The V gene's germline CDR1 is MNHEY and CDR2 SMNVEV (reference sequence). V shed 6 bases, J shed 4 bases, and the junction held 5 bases outside the gene matches. CDR3 length: 14 amino acids. CDR3 sequence: CASRPAGGRETQYF. The CDR3 coding sequence is TGTGCCAGCAGGCCAGCGGGGGGGCGAGAGACCCAGTACTTC.

The gene calls are TRBV7-9 and TRBJ2-1, with D tentatively TRBD1 (6 bases). Germline V CDR1 and CDR2: SEHNR, FQNEAQ (reference sequence). This CDR3 contains 15 residues. Trimming shortened V by 3 bases and J by 4 bases, and 13 bases separated the two germline ends. The CDR3 loop reads CASSFEIRGYNEQFF. DNA for the CDR3: TGTGCCAGCAGCTTTGAGATCAGGGGATACAATGAGCAGTTCTTC.

On this clone: This sample also contains other DNA sequences that code for the same CDR3. The chain carries TRBV5-1 and TRBJ2-7, with 9 bases lining up with TRBD1. CDR3 size: 15 residues. The ends lost 0 bases at V and 2 bases at J; junction bases unmatched: 3. Germline V gene lookup returns CDR1 SGHRS and CDR2 YFSETQ. This CDR3 reads CASSLGGQGAYEQYF. The CDR3 DNA reads as TGCGCCAGCAGCTTGGGGGGACAGGGAGCCTACGAGCAGTACTTC.

The chain couples TRBV30 to TRBJ1-2; 7 bases are a match to TRBD1. The CDR3 length is 15 residues. The trim removed 2 bases at V and 5 bases at J, leaving 11 bases unmatched. Germline CDR1 reads GTSNPN; CDR2 reads SVGIG (reference sequence). As DNA, the CDR3 is TGTGCCTGGAGTCGGAGGGGGCGGACTTTGTATGGCTACACCTTC. Translating it yields CAWSRRGRTLYGYTF. Combining the CDR3 with reference TRBV30 and TRBJ1-2 gives the whole variable domain SQTIHQWPATLVQPVGSPLSLECTVEGTSNPNLYWYRQAAGRGLQLLFYSVGIGQISSEVPQNLSASRPQDRQFILSSKKLLLSDSGFYLCAWSRRGRTLYGYTFGSGTRLTVV.

The rearrangement joins TRBV7-2 to TRBJ1-2; D is uncertain. With 5 bases removed from V and 4 bases from J, the gap between germline ends came to 17 bases. The CDR3 totals 15 residues. From germline, CDR1 is SGHTA and CDR2 FQGNSA. CDR3 region: CASSPEGTAIYGYTF. CDR3 DNA sequence: TGTGCCAGCAGCCCAGAGGGAACGGCGATCTATGGCTACACCTTC.

This clone was picked up a small number of times. The rearrangement joins TRBV25-1 to TRBJ1-1; D call uncertain. Trimming removed 5 bases at V and 5 bases at J, with 6 bases between. Germline assignment: CDR1 MGHDK and CDR2 SYGVNS. The CDR3 covers 11 residues. As DNA, the CDR3 is TGTGCCAGCAGTCCGGGAACTGAAGCTTTCTTT. Translation gives CASSPGTEAFF.

This clone is a singleton in its sample. The genes are TRBV7-9 and TRBJ2-1; 10 nucleotides match TRBD2. CDR1 and CDR2 (germline): SEHNR, FQNEAQ (reference sequence). The ends lost 1 base at V and 9 bases at J; junction bases unmatched: 6. The CDR3 totals 15 residues. The CDR3 coding sequence is TGTGCCAGCAGCTTAGGGCTAGCGGGAGCCTCTGAGCAGTTCTTC. Its translation: CASSLGLAGASEQFF. Variable domain in full (rest from reference TRBV7-9 and TRBJ2-1): DTGVSQNPRHKITKRGQNVTFRCDPISEHNRLYWYRQTLGQGPEFLTYFQNEAQLEKSRLLSDRFSAERPKGSFSTLEIQRTEQGDSAMYLCASSLGLAGASEQFFGPGTRLTVL.

The chain is built from TRBV5-5 and TRBJ1-1; D perhaps matches TRBD1 (6 bases). Germline CDR1 and CDR2: SGHKS and YYEKEE (reference sequence). Trimming shortened V by 4 bases and J by 6 bases, and 16 bases separated the two germline ends. The CDR3 has 14 residues. CDR3 loop: CASSVAQGRAEAFF. CDR3 nucleotide sequence: TGTGCCAGCAGCGTTGCACAGGGAAGAGCTGAAGCTTTCTTT.

V gene TRBV7-6 combines with J gene TRBJ2-2; D is perhaps TRBD1 (5 bases). CDR3 size: 14 residues. Looked up from germline, CDR1 is SGHVS and CDR2 is FNYEAQ. V lost 2 bases and J 6 bases, leaving 10 bases between the germline ends. The CDR3, as DNA: TGTGCCAGCAGCTTATCCCAGGGCCCCGGGGAGCTGTTTTTT. Encoded protein: CASSLSQGPGELFF.

V usage is TRBV18 and J usage is TRBJ1-2; 9 positions match TRBD1. The CDR3 contains 17 residues. V dropped 4 bases and J dropped 1; count of bases not matched to a gene: 10. CDR1 KGHSH and CDR2 LQKENI come from the germline V gene. CDR3: CASSLTLGTGSNYGYTF. The CDR3 DNA reads TGTGCCAGCTCACTTACACTAGGGACAGGGAGTAACTATGGCTACACCTTC.

This chain connects TRBV6-5 to TRBJ1-5; D ambiguous. This CDR3 is 13 amino acids long. Trimming stripped 6 bases from V and 4 bases from J, with 10 bases between. The germline gives CDR1 MNHEY, CDR2 SVGAGI. The CDR3 protein is CASSLAPNQPQHF. Here the CDR3 DNA reads TGTGCCAGCAGCCTTGCGCCTAATCAGCCCCAGCATTTT.

The table lists this clone with a count of one. CDR3 coding DNA: TGTGCCAGCAGCCGGAACTCAGGGGCTTATGGCTACACCTTC. It encodes CASSRNSGAYGYTF. The chain uses TRBV11-2 and TRBJ1-2, with a weak D call TRBD1 (6 bases). V was clipped by 5 bases and J by 5 bases, with 15 bases between them. Germline V CDR1 and CDR2: SGHAT, FQNNGV. CDR3 length equals 14 residues.

This clone was recorded once. The chain recombines TRBV18 with TRBJ2-5, with TRBD1 matching over 9 bases. CDR3 length equals 16 residues. The germline CDR1 and CDR2 sequences are KGHSH and LQKENI. The trim removed 3 bases at V and 5 bases at J, leaving 10 bases unmatched. The CDR3 DNA reads as TGTGCCAGCTCACCCTTCGGCACAGGGGGCGGGGAGACCCAGTACTTC. Its protein product is CASSPFGTGGGETQYF.

V usage is TRBV28 and J usage is TRBJ1-1, with D tentatively TRBD1 (5 bases). The CDR3 totals 12 residues. V was trimmed by 6 bases and J by 10 bases, leaving 15 bases between them. Germline-derived CDR1 and CDR2 are MDHEN and SYDVKM. The CDR3: CASSNPGRVAFF. As DNA, the CDR3 is TGTGCCAGCAGCAATCCGGGACGTGTAGCTTTCTTT.

The V and J genes are TRBV5-6 and TRBJ2-7; either TRBD1 or TRBD2 may supply D (5 bases each). The CDR3 has 13 residues. Trimming shortened V by 0 bases and J by 3 bases, and 7 bases separated the two germline ends. Germline V gives CDR1 SGHDT, CDR2 YYEEEE. CDR3 in amino acids: CASSLGDGYEQYF. CDR3 nucleotide sequence: TGTGCCAGCAGCTTGGGGGACGGCTACGAGCAGTACTTC.

CDR3 region: CASSLTGSNYNSPLHF. In nucleotides, the CDR3 is TGTGCCAGCAGCTTAACGGGCAGTAACTATAATTCACCCCTCCACTTT. The chain couples TRBV7-3 to TRBJ1-6; D is undetermined. CDR1 is SGHTA and CDR2 is FQGTGA in the germline V gene. The CDR3 runs to 16 residues. V lost 0 bases to trimming and J lost 3 bases, with 9 bases between them.

CDR3 coding DNA: TGTGCCACCAGCGTGCAAGTGGGATCACCCCTCCACTTT. The encoded protein is CATSVQVGSPLHF. This chain uses TRBV15 with TRBJ1-6; D call uncertain. Germline V CDR1 and CDR2: LNHNV, YYDKDF (reference sequence). With 5 bases removed from V and 10 bases from J, the gap between germline ends came to 12 bases. The CDR3 extends over 13 amino acids. Full variable domain (rest looked up from reference TRBV15 and TRBJ1-6): DAMVIQNPRYQVTQFGKPVTLSCSQTLNHNVMYWYQQKSSQAPKLLFHYYDKDFNNEADTPDNFQSRRPNTSFCFLDIRSPGLGDTAMYLCATSVQVGSPLHFGNGTRLTVT.

This clone was seen only once. This chain's CDR3 is CASSLETGRENSDTQYF. Written as DNA, the CDR3 is TGCGCCAGCAGCTTGGAAACGGGACGGGAGAACTCAGATACGCAGTATTTT. The V gene is TRBV5-1, the J gene TRBJ2-3; maybe TRBD2 (6 bases). Germline V gene sequence: CDR1 SGHRS, CDR2 YFSETQ. The CDR3 runs to 17 residues. V lost 0 bases to trimming and J lost 4 bases, with 18 bases between them.

In regard to this clone: This sample includes further DNA sequences coding for the same CDR3. This chain links TRBV4-3 with TRBJ1-2, with 8 bases matching TRBD1. In germline, CDR1 is LGHNA, CDR2 YSLEER. This CDR3 region has 15 residues. V lost 1 base to trimming and J lost 3 bases; unmatched junction nucleotides: 4. CDR3 amino acids: CASSQALQGDYGYTF. The CDR3 coding sequence is TGCGCCAGCAGCCAAGCTCTACAGGGGGACTATGGCTACACCTTC.

This clone was counted only a few times. The chain combines TRBV27 with TRBJ1-4; perhaps TRBD1 as D (6 bases). The CDR3 consists of 15 residues. Germline V gives CDR1 MNHEY, CDR2 SMNVEV (reference sequence). V gave up 5 bases and J gave up 5 bases, with 15 bases separating them. CDR3 in amino acids: CASSSNRVGNEKLFF. CDR3 nucleotide sequence: TGTGCCAGCAGTAGTAACAGGGTGGGAAATGAAAAACTGTTTTTT.

The chain has TRBV7-2 and TRBJ2-4; 10 bases align to TRBD2. The J segment lost 6 bases and the V segment lost 2 bases, leaving 4 bases of the junction unmatched. The CDR3 extends over 15 amino acids. Germline V lookup: CDR1 SGHTA, CDR2 FQGNSA. The CDR3 region is CASSLLVAGGNIQYF. CDR3 coding DNA: TGTGCCAGCAGCTTATTGGTAGCGGGAGGAAACATTCAGTACTTC.

CDR3 region: CASSYGDRNYGYTF. As DNA, the CDR3 is TGTGCCAGCAGTTACGGGGACAGGAACTATGGCTACACCTTC. The chain couples TRBV6-5 to TRBJ1-2; 8 bases agree with TRBD1. Germline V CDR1 and CDR2: MNHEY, SVGAGI. This CDR3 is 14 amino acids long. Trimming took 2 bases from V and 2 from J; bases not matched to a gene: 1.

The chain links TRBV18 to TRBJ2-7, with TRBD2 matching 12 bases. Trimming took 3 bases from V and 6 from J; bases not matched to a gene: 6. Germline V lookup: CDR1 KGHSH, CDR2 LQKENI. This CDR3 is built from 15 residues. This CDR3 reads CASSPRLAGDGEQYF. The DNA for the CDR3 is TGTGCCAGCTCACCGCGACTAGCGGGAGACGGCGAGCAGTACTTC.

The chain links TRBV5-4 to TRBJ2-1; TRBD1 agrees at 8 bases. After removal of 2 bases from V and 5 bases from J, the junction contained 3 bases not matched to a gene. Germline V lookup: CDR1 SGHNT, CDR2 YYREEE (reference sequence). The CDR3 runs 14 residues. In nucleotides, the CDR3 is TGTGCCAGCAGCTTAGACAGGGGTAACAATGAGCAGTTCTTC. It encodes CASSLDRGNNEQFF.

V is TRBV19 and J is TRBJ2-6; D is undetermined. The CDR3 length is 14 residues. V shed 3 bases and J shed 0 bases, with 3 bases lying between them. The V gene's germline CDR1 is LNHDA and CDR2 SQIVND (reference sequence). This CDR3 reads CASSISSGANVLTF. In nucleotides, the CDR3 is TGTGCCAGTAGTATTAGCTCTGGGGCCAACGTCCTGACTTTC. The full variable domain, in which reference TRBV19 and TRBJ2-6 provide the parts outside the CDR3, is DGGITQSPKYLFRKEGQNVTLSCEQNLNHDAMYWYRQDPGQGLRLIYYSQIVNDFQKGDIAEGYSVSREKKESFPLTVTSAQKNPTAFYLCASSISSGANVLTFGAGSRLTVL.

The DNA of the CDR3 is TGTGCCAGCAGCGGTGGGAGATCCTCCTACAATGAGCAGTTCTTC. Amino acid sequence: CASSGGRSSYNEQFF. This chain uses TRBV7-8 with TRBJ2-1; D possibly corresponds to TRBD2 (5 bases). With 5 bases removed from V and 0 bases from J, the gap between germline ends came to 11 bases. This CDR3 is 15 amino acids long. Germline CDR1 SGHVS, CDR2 FQNEAQ. The variable domain in full, completed from reference TRBV7-8 and TRBJ2-1, reads GAGVSQSPRYKVAKRGQDVALRCDPISGHVSLFWYQQALGQGPEFLTYFQNEAQLDKSGLPSDRFFAERPEGSVSTLKIQRTQQEDSAVYLCASSGGRSSYNEQFFGPGTRLTVL.

The J gene is TRBJ2-1, the V gene TRBV7-6; TRBD1 is a possible D gene (5 bases). CDR1 and CDR2 from the germline V gene are SGHVS and FNYEAQ. The CDR3 totals 11 residues. V gave up 8 bases and J gave up 6 bases, with 8 bases separating them. CDR3 amino acids: CASQGPNEQFF. Written as DNA, the CDR3 is TGTGCCAGCCAGGGCCCCAATGAGCAGTTCTTC.

The rearrangement uses TRBV18 and TRBJ1-4; D may be TRBD1 (6 bases). Trimming removed 5 bases at V and 5 bases at J, with 9 bases between. CDR3 length: 13 residues. CDR1 and CDR2 from the germline V gene are KGHSH and LQKENI. This chain's CDR3 is CASSRTENEKLFF. The CDR3 nucleotides are TGTGCCAGCTCAAGGACAGAAAATGAAAAACTGTTTTTT.

A single count supports this clone. The chain uses TRBV4-1 and TRBJ1-5; D may be TRBD1 (6 bases). This CDR3 has 15 amino acids. Trimming cost V 0 bases and J 2 bases, with 8 bases left between them. Germline assignment: CDR1 MGHRA and CDR2 YSYEKL. The CDR3 sequence: CASSQEGTRNQPQHF. The CDR3 DNA follows: TGCGCCAGCAGCCAAGAAGGGACACGCAATCAGCCCCAGCATTTT.

The V gene is TRBV5-1, the J gene TRBJ1-4; perhaps TRBD1 as D (6 bases). V shed 4 bases and J shed 8 bases, with 18 bases lying between them. Germline assignment: CDR1 SGHRS and CDR2 YFSETQ. The CDR3 runs to 15 residues. The CDR3, as DNA: TGCGCCAGCAGCCCCCTGGACAGCCGGGAGGAAAAACTGTTTTTT. Translated: CASSPLDSREEKLFF.

The rearrangement links TRBV30 to TRBJ1-1, with D possibly being TRBD1 (6 bases). Germline V gene sequence: CDR1 GTSNPN, CDR2 SVGIG (reference sequence). The V and J ends lost 5 bases and 12 bases respectively, with 19 bases between them. The CDR3 runs 12 residues. The CDR3 DNA reads TGTGCCTGGGGGTATGGACAGACCCCGTCTTTCTTT. Translating gives CAWGYGQTPSFF.